This T cell receptor (beta chain) was sequenced in a study of T-cell memory formation after mild COVID-19. Background on the study: Each donor largely had its own TCR clusters.

One entry per CDR3 protein results from TCRdb running MiXCR on the 5' RACE reads. The sample includes roughly 600,000 distinct CDR3 sequences, about a sixth of them seen just once. The junction had 3 bases not matched to a gene; V was cut back by 5 bases and J by 0 bases. The CDR3 length is 14 residues. Germline CDR1 reads LNHNV; CDR2 reads YYDKDF (reference sequence). This clonotype was observed a handful of times. Its antigen remains unidentified. General study findings and limits: Shrinking CD4+ clones resided mostly in CM and EM, and CD8+ ones in EMRA.

The chain joins TRBV15 to TRBJ1-1, with 7 bases matching TRBD1. Sequences were obtained from PBMCs or a T cell subset sorted from them (not recorded which). The sequence was collected from an adult woman who had mild COVID-19 (a few samples of this study predate the infection). Cell type and time point are not known. CDR3 loop: CATSAGTVNTEAFF. CDR3 bases: TGTGCCACCAGCGCCGGGACAGTGAACACTGAAGCTTTCTTT.